Included here is one T cell receptor beta chain sequence, with context. Its matching antigen is unknown. No DNA is given; TCRdb re-called the 5' RACE reads and lists each CDR3 protein once. This table lists approximately 100,000 distinct CDR3 sequences. The sample belongs to a study of monozygotic twins with inflammatory bowel disease. Overall study findings and caveats: IBD patients share fewer clonotypes with other people than healthy twins do, especially with disease activity. Using the inverse Simpson index, IBD patients had lower TCRbeta diversity than healthy co-twins. Separate T cell subtypes could not be resolved from one another.

The clonotype originates from a human donor with ulcerative colitis or Crohn's disease, or a healthy co-twin of an affected twin (not recorded which). What was sequenced was blood.

CDR3 sequence reads: CASSQDAGNYEQYF. The rearrangement uses TRBV4-3 and TRBJ2-7; the TCRdb D gene call, TRBD1, has no DNA to confirm it. The V gene's germline CDR1 is LGHNA and CDR2 YSLEER. The CDR3 covers 14 residues.